Detailed here is one TCR beta chain. Antigen: not known. This table comes from immunoSEQ multiplex PCR, and its TCRdb copy is limited to in-frame clones, with some not included. The sample includes about 160,000 clones, roughly 96% of them seen just once. This specimen comes from a study of cytomegalovirus exposure and HLA in healthy donors. Study information: A later analysis reported the same platform for the 120 validation repertoires and the roughly 630 first-cohort repertoires. General study findings and limits: Some public TCRs appeared in many individuals, while most sequences were rare.

The source of this sequence is a woman aged 18-29 years in good health and CMV-seronegative. The sequenced sample consisted of PBMCs.

The CDR3 sequence is CASRDTGRGTGELFF. The CDR3 DNA reads TGTGCCAGCAGAGATACAGGAAGGGGCACCGGGGAGCTGTTTTTT. The rearrangement joins TRBV6-6 to TRBJ2-2; D is perhaps TRBD1 (5 bases). CDR1 and CDR2 from the germline V gene are MNHNY and SVGAGI (reference sequence). The CDR3 runs to 15 residues. The ends were cut back, 6 bases at V and 4 bases at J, with 15 bases in the middle.